Below are 7 T cell receptor beta chains sequenced from a single sample in a study of CD8 T cells in ankylosing spondylitis (dated by TCRdb to about 2017). Receptor libraries were prepared by 5' RACE. The reads were generated on an Illumina HiSeq 2500. TCRdb ran its own pipeline on the public reads, namely fastp trimming at Q25 and MiXCR clone calling, and kept in-frame beta chains. Each record represents a unique CDR3 protein, reported with the most common genes and DNA among its rows. Within this sample are around 430,000 distinct CDR3 sequences, with under 20% of them counted one time only. 1% of the sample is taken by the ten largest. The antigens these receptors bind are not known. The research as a whole found: A TCR beta motif of 8 or 9 highly homologous amino acid variants appeared characteristic of blood from ankylosing spondylitis patients.

Sequencing input: blood, either unsorted or a sorted T cell fraction (not recorded which). The origin of the receptors is a male donor with ankylosing spondylitis.

This chain uses TRBV20-1 with TRBJ1-4; 7 nucleotides agree with TRBD1. The CDR3 has 13 residues. Germline V gene sequence: CDR1 DFQATT, CDR2 SNEGSKA (reference sequence). With V trimmed by 4 bases and J by 7 bases, 6 bases remained unmatched. CDR3 protein: CSANDRAREKLFF. The CDR3 nucleotides read TGCAGTGCTAACGACAGGGCGCGTGAAAAACTGTTTTTT.

V usage is TRBV11-3 and J usage is TRBJ2-7, with 11 bases fitting TRBD1. After removal of 2 bases from V and 5 bases from J, the junction contained 5 bases not matched to a gene. Per the germline V gene, CDR1 is SGHNT and CDR2 is YENEEA. This CDR3 region has 15 residues. Here the CDR3 reads CASSLRTGGANEQYF. CDR3 nucleotides: TGTGCCAGCAGCTTAAGGACAGGGGGCGCGAACGAGCAGTACTTC.

V and J are TRBV28 and TRBJ1-1; D remains ambiguous. Per the germline V gene, CDR1 is MDHEN and CDR2 is SYDVKM. The V gene lost 1 base and the J gene lost 5 bases, with 14 bases spanning the gap. This CDR3 is built from 15 residues. The CDR3 sequence: CASSLSQPSRTEAFF. As DNA, the CDR3 is TGTGCCAGCAGTTTATCTCAGCCCTCGAGAACTGAAGCTTTCTTT.

This clonotype was seen only a few times. CDR3 amino acids: CATTLDTDTEAFF. As DNA, the CDR3 is TGTGCCACCACCCTGGACACCGACACTGAAGCTTTCTTT. V usage is TRBV12-3 or TRBV12-4 and J usage is TRBJ1-1; maybe TRBD1 (5 bases). The CDR3 sequence is 13 residues long. V gave up 10 bases and J gave up 3 bases, with 15 bases separating them.

V usage is TRBV20-1 and J usage is TRBJ2-5, with D perhaps TRBD2 (6 bases). The CDR3 spans 14 residues. Germline V gives CDR1 DFQATT, CDR2 SNEGSKA (reference sequence). Trimming shortened V by 1 base and J by 4 bases, and 13 bases separated the two germline ends. The DNA of the CDR3 is TGCAGTGCTAGAGGCTGGAGGGGACGAGAGACCCAGTACTTC. This sequence encodes CSARGWRGRETQYF.

This clonotype occurred once. A much larger clone is a single base away; this may be a read error. The chain is built from TRBV24-1 and TRBJ2-3; D gene unclear. The CDR3 runs to 15 residues. The V and J ends lost 3 bases and 2 bases respectively, with 11 bases between them. Looked up from germline, CDR1 is KGHDR and CDR2 is SFDVKD. CDR3 nucleotide sequence: TGTGCCACCAGTGATCAGCAGGACCCCACAGATACGCAGTATTTT. This sequence encodes CATSDQQDPTDTQYF.

DNA of the CDR3: TGCAGTGCCCCGCATAGCGGGGGGCCCGATGAGCAGTTCTTC. Encoded protein: CSAPHSGGPDEQFF. The chain couples TRBV20-1 to TRBJ2-1, with TRBD2 matching over 10 bases. CDR1 is DFQATT, CDR2 SNEGSKA, per germline (reference sequence). V lost 6 bases and J lost 8; bases outside the gene matches: 10. This CDR3 spans 14 amino acids.